The rows below give T cell receptor beta chains drawn from one sample of a study of control samples from healthy donors and cancer patients. Generated by immunoSEQ multiplex PCR, the TCRdb table keeps only in-frame clones and is missing some. The sample carries 150,000 or so clones, around 94% recorded once. The sequenced sample consisted of blood. Source of these receptors: a middle-aged man in good health. Both conserved end residues are part of each CDR3. D genes are given only for firm matches. Size tells how often a clone was seen (once, few, many) or the class of an expanded clone, and some rows leave it out.

>TRBV27|NA|NA|TRBJ2-2
TGTGCCAGCAGTTTATCGGTAGTGTATCAACCCACCGGGGAGCTGTTTTTT
CASSLSVVYQPTGELFF
>TRBV14|NA|NA|TRBJ1-1
TGTGCCAGCAGCCAAGGTAGGGCAGCCGAACGTACTGAAGCTTTCTTT
CASSQGRAAERTEAFF
>TRBV6-5|once|TRBD1|TRBJ1-5
TGTGCCAGCAGTCTCCTGACAGGGGGCAATCAGCCCCAGCATTTT
CASSLLTGGNQPQHF
>TRBV4-2|NA|NA|TRBJ2-3
TGTGCCAGCAGCCAAGAGGTGGGGAGCACAGATACGCAGTATTTT
CASSQEVGSTDTQYF
>TRBV27|NA|TRBD1|TRBJ1-5
TGTGCCAGCAGCCAAGTCGGGACAGGGGGGCCTCAGCCCCAGCATTTT
CASSQVGTGGPQPQHF
>TRBV10-2|NA|NA|TRBJ1-1
TGCGCCAGCACTCTGGGACATCGAGAAGCTTTCTTT
CASTLGHREAFF
>TRBV18|once|NA|TRBJ2-7
TGTGCCAGCTCACCGGACGGCTCCTACGAGCAGTACTTC
CASSPDGSYEQYF
>TRBV6-5|NA|NA|TRBJ1-1
TGTGCCAGCGGAAGGAACACTGAAGCTTTCTTT
CASGRNTEAFF
>TRBV7-2|NA|NA|TRBJ2-3
TGTGCCAGCAGCTTAGAGACAGAGACAGATACGCAGTATTTT
CASSLETETDTQYF
>TRBV10-3|NA|NA|TRBJ2-3
TGTGCCATCAGTGGGCCAGAGTTTTCTAGCACAGATACGCAGTATTTT
CAISGPEFSSTDTQYF
>TRBV27|NA|NA|TRBJ1-2
TGTGCCAGCAGAGGTGGCCTTGGCTACACCTTC
CASRGGLGYTF
>TRBV19|NA|NA|TRBJ1-5
TGTGCCAGTAGTATGGTCGGAGAGCCCCAGCATTTT
CASSMVGEPQHF
>TRBV9|NA|NA|TRBJ1-6
TGTGCCAGCAGCGTAGATGCGCTACCCAGCTCACCCCTCCACTTT
CASSVDALPSSPLHF
>TRBV9|NA|TRBD2|TRBJ2-2
TGTGCCAGCAGCTACAGCGGGACTAGCGGCACCGGGGAGCTGTTTTTT
CASSYSGTSGTGELFF
>TRBV11-2|NA|TRBD1|TRBJ2-2
TGTGCCAGCAGCTTAGTGACAGGGGTCAGCACCGGGGAGCTGTTTTTT
CASSLVTGVSTGELFF
>TRBV7-6|NA|TRBD2|TRBJ2-3
TGTGCCAGCAGCTTTGGATTAGCGGGGGGGCAAGATACGCAGTATTTT
CASSFGLAGGQDTQYF
>TRBV13|NA|TRBD2|TRBJ2-1
TGTGCCAGCAGCTTAGCGGGACTAGCGGGATCTGTTGAGTTCTTC
CASSLAGLAGSVEFF
>TRBV18|once|NA|TRBJ2-1
TGTGCCAGCTCACCCGCAGGATCCTACAATGAGCAGTTCTTC
CASSPAGSYNEQFF
>TRBV9|once|TRBD1|TRBJ2-1
TGCGCCAGCAGCACCCGGGACAGGGAGAACAATGAGCAGTTCTTC
CASSTRDRENNEQFF
>TRBV6-5|NA|NA|TRBJ1-1
TGTGCCAGCAGTTACGGGGGATCCACTGAAGCTTTCTTT
CASSYGGSTEAFF
>TRBV19|NA|TRBD1|TRBJ1-4
TGTGCCAGTAGTCATCCACTGGGACAGGGATGTGAAAAACTGTTTTTT
CASSHPLGQGCEKLFF
>TRBV27|NA|NA|TRBJ2-7
TGTGCCAGGATCCAGACCTCCTACGAGCAGTACTTC
CARIQTSYEQYF
>TRBV11-3|NA|TRBD2|TRBJ2-1
TGTGCCAGCAGCTTGCGTTGGGGGACTAGCATTGAGCAGTTCTTC
CASSLRWGTSIEQFF
>TRBV4-1|NA|NA|TRBJ1-1
TGCGCCAGCAGCTCACAAAGGGGAACTGAAGCTTTCTTT
CASSSQRGTEAFF
>TRBV7-8|NA|NA|TRBJ2-7
TGTGCCAGCAAACAGGGACACAGCTCCTACGAGCAGTACTTC
CASKQGHSSYEQYF
>TRBV24-1|NA|NA|TRBJ2-2
TGTGCCACCGGTACCCAGGGTGCCGGGGAGCTGTTTTTT
CATGTQGAGELFF
>TRBV9|NA|TRBD2|TRBJ2-1
TGTGCCAGCAGCGTAGAGCGGGAGCGGGGAAATGAGCAGTTCTTC
CASSVERERGNEQFF
>TRBV28|many|TRBD1|TRBJ2-7
TGTGCCAGCAGTTACAAGTCCGGGACAGGGACCTACGAGCAGTACTTC
CASSYKSGTGTYEQYF
>TRBV4-1|NA|NA|TRBJ2-1
TGCGCCAGCAGCCAAGATTACGGACTGGTGTACAATGAGCAGTTCTTC
CASSQDYGLVYNEQFF
>TRBV5-1|NA|NA|TRBJ1-2
TGCGCCAGCAGCCTATGGCACGGGGTTAATGGCTACACCTTC
CASSLWHGVNGYTF
>TRBV2|NA|NA|TRBJ2-3
TGTGCCAGCAGTCACGAGCGACAGGCTAGCACAGATACGCAGTATTTT
CASSHERQASTDTQYF
>TRBV30|once|TRBD1|TRBJ1-6
TGTGCCTGTGCGAGGACAGGGGGTAATTCACCCCTCCACTTT
CACARTGGNSPLHF
>TRBV6-2/TRBV6-3|NA|NA|TRBJ2-1
TGTGCCAGCAGCAACAATGAGCAGTTCTTC
CASSNNEQFF
>TRBV30|NA|NA|TRBJ1-2
TGTGCCTGGAAACGCCTGGATTTGAGCGGCTACACCTTC
CAWKRLDLSGYTF
>TRBV5-6|once|NA|TRBJ2-7
TGTGCCAGCCAAAGGCTGAGGGCAGGGTTGATCTACGAGCAGTACTTC
CASQRLRAGLIYEQYF
>TRBV5-1|NA|NA|TRBJ1-6
TGCGCCAGCAGCATGCGCGGGACACTTGATTCACCCCCCCACTTT
CASSMRGTLDSPPHF
>TRBV5-1|NA|TRBD1|TRBJ2-3
TGCGCCAGCAGTGTCAGGGGGCAGGCAGATACGCAGTATTTT
CASSVRGQADTQYF
>TRBV24-1|NA|NA|TRBJ1-5
TGTGCCACCAGTGAAGGGAATCAGCCCCAGCATTTT
CATSEGNQPQHF
>TRBV5-1|NA|NA|TRBJ1-1
TGCGCCAGCAGCTTTGACGGCGAAGCTTTCTTT
CASSFDGEAFF
>TRBV10-1|NA|TRBD1|TRBJ1-1
TGCGCCAGCAGTGAGTCCGGACAGGGCACTGAAGCTTTCTTT
CASSESGQGTEAFF
>TRBV9|NA|NA|TRBJ1-4
TGTGCCAGCAGCCCCCAGACAGCGTCTAATGAAAAACTGTTTTTT
CASSPQTASNEKLFF
>TRBV7-2|NA|TRBD2|TRBJ2-3
TGTGCCAGCAGCTTAGCCCTAGCGGGGGGCACAGATACGCAGTATTTT
CASSLALAGGTDTQYF
>TRBV25-1|NA|TRBD1|TRBJ1-2
TGTGCCAGCAGTGAAACAGGGGACAGAAACTATGGCTACACCTTC
CASSETGDRNYGYTF
>TRBV5-1|NA|NA|TRBJ2-1
TGCGCCAGCAGCGGAACCGGGACGGAGAATGAGCAGTTCTTC
CASSGTGTENEQFF
>TRBV11-2|once|NA|TRBJ1-4
TGTGCCAGCAGCTACCACCCGGACCGTCGGGAAAAACTGTTTTTT
CASSYHPDRREKLFF
>TRBV6-4|NA|NA|TRBJ2-3
TGTGCCAGCAGTGTGTACGGGACGGAAACAGATACGCAGTATTTT
CASSVYGTETDTQYF
>TRBV18|NA|NA|TRBJ1-1
TGTGCCAGCTCACCAGGGAAACATAACACTGAAGCTTTCTTT
CASSPGKHNTEAFF